These T cell receptor beta chains were read from a single sample in a study of shared clonotypes between healthy human individuals. The method was immunoSEQ multiplex PCR; TCRdb's version includes in-frame clones alone and lacks a portion of them. Here the sample spans millions of clones, about 93% being singletons. The sample comprised naive CD8+ T cells from PBMCs. The origin of the receptors is a man aged 18 to 35 in good health. Some clones in this sample may be carry-over from other donors' samples. Both conserved end residues are part of each CDR3. A D gene is named only where the DNA matches it firmly. The listing skips clone size in some rows; elsewhere it reads once, few, many or a size class.

cdr3_aa	cdr3_nt	v_call	j_call	d_call	clone_size
CASRGLGAGELFF	TGTGCCAGCAGGGGTCTCGGAGCCGGGGAGCTGTTTTTT	TRBV9	TRBJ2-2	.	.
CASNLAGGPYEQYF	TGTGCCAGCAACTTAGCGGGAGGGCCCTACGAGCAGTACTTC	TRBV2	TRBJ2-7	TRBD2	.
CASSQGLGVYEQYF	TGCGCCAGCAGCCAGGGATTAGGGGTCTACGAGCAGTACTTC	TRBV4-1	TRBJ2-7	.	.
CASSLAGGGYEQYF	TGTGCCAGCAGTTTAGCGGGAGGAGGCTACGAGCAGTACTTC	TRBV28	TRBJ2-7	TRBD2	.
CASSEQRGYEQYF	TGTGCCAGCAGTGAGCAGCGGGGGTACGAGCAGTACTTC	TRBV2	TRBJ2-7	TRBD2	.
CASSVGGYEQYF	TGTGCCAGCAGTGTGGGAGGGTACGAGCAGTACTTC	TRBV2	TRBJ2-7	TRBD2	.
CASSFTSGLSYEQYF	TGTGCCAGCAGCTTTACTAGCGGCCTCTCCTACGAGCAGTACTTC	TRBV7-8	TRBJ2-7	TRBD2	.
CASSHGLSYEQYF	TGTGCCAGCAGCCACGGGCTTAGCTACGAGCAGTACTTC	TRBV7-9	TRBJ2-7	.	.
CASSLGQNSYEQYF	TGTGCCAGCAGCTTGGGACAGAATTCCTACGAGCAGTACTTC	TRBV9	TRBJ2-7	TRBD1	.
CASSRMGGPNAEAFF	TGTGCCAGCAGCAGGATGGGTGGGCCTAACGCTGAAGCTTTCTTT	TRBV21-1	TRBJ1-1	.	.
CASSFRGYEQYF	TGTGCCAGCAGTTTTAGGGGGTACGAGCAGTACTTC	TRBV28	TRBJ2-7	.	.
CASSSRDSNNQPQHF	TGTGCCAGTAGTAGCCGGGACAGCAACAATCAGCCCCAGCATTTT	TRBV19	TRBJ1-5	TRBD1	.
CASSSHSYEAFF	TGTGCCAGCAGTTCTCACAGCTATGAAGCTTTCTTT	TRBV27	TRBJ1-1	.	.
CASSIAGQVGFLHQPQHF	TGTGCCAGTAGTATCGCCGGACAGGTAGGATTTTTGCATCAGCCCCAGCATTTT	TRBV19	TRBJ1-5	TRBD1	.
CASSPPDRGTEAFF	TGTGCCAGCTCACCACCGGACAGGGGCACTGAAGCTTTCTTT	TRBV18	TRBJ1-1	TRBD1	.
CASTIKWDRDQPQHF	TGCGCCAGCACCATCAAGTGGGACAGAGATCAGCCCCAGCATTTT	TRBV4-1	TRBJ1-5	TRBD1	few
CASSFGTGPWEQYF	TGTGCCAGCAGCTTCGGGACAGGGCCCTGGGAGCAGTACTTC	TRBV5-5	TRBJ2-7	TRBD1	.
CASSPTGGAGTGELFF	TGTGCCAGCAGCCCAACAGGGGGCGCAGGCACCGGGGAGCTGTTTTTT	TRBV7-8	TRBJ2-2	TRBD1	.
CASSEYRGPGVAGELFF	TGTGCCAGCAGCGAATACAGGGGGCCTGGGGTCGCCGGGGAGCTGTTTTTT	TRBV7-9	TRBJ2-2	TRBD1	.
CASSTLAGTSTDTQYF	TGTGCCAGTAGTACACTAGCGGGAACGAGCACAGATACGCAGTATTTT	TRBV19	TRBJ2-3	TRBD2	.
CASSLSKTYHEQFF	TGTGCCAGCAGTTTATCGAAAACTTATCATGAGCAGTTCTTC	TRBV27	TRBJ2-1	.	.
CSVVVGEQYF	TGCAGCGTTGTTGTTGGGGAGCAGTACTTC	TRBV29-1	TRBJ2-7	.	.
CASSDAGTFYNEQFF	TGTGCCAGCAGCGACGCCGGGACGTTCTACAATGAGCAGTTCTTC	TRBV9	TRBJ2-1	.	.
CASRLDRASSYEQYF	TGCGCCAGCCGCCTCGACAGGGCCAGCTCCTACGAGCAGTACTTC	TRBV5-1	TRBJ2-7	TRBD1	.
CASSFGRGQNTEAFF	TGTGCCAGCAGCTTCGGTCGGGGACAAAACACTGAAGCTTTCTTT	TRBV11-3	TRBJ1-1	.	few
CASSDLDRAWEYTIYF	TGCGCCAGCAGTGACCTGGACAGGGCATGGGAGTACACCATATATTTT	TRBV10-2	TRBJ1-3	TRBD1	.
CASSYWPGGTDTQYF	TGTGCCAGCAGTTACTGGCCAGGGGGGACAGATACGCAGTATTTT	TRBV6-6	TRBJ2-3	.	.
CASSPSQGSYEQYF	TGTGCCAGCAGCCCGTCGCAGGGATCCTACGAGCAGTACTTC	TRBV6-5	TRBJ2-7	.	once
CASRATGGSEKLFF	TGTGCCAGCAGGGCGACAGGGGGGAGCGAAAAACTGTTTTTT	TRBV27	TRBJ1-4	TRBD1	.
CASSVSGRKDEQFF	TGTGCCAGCAGCGTTAGCGGGAGGAAGGATGAGCAGTTCTTC	TRBV7-9	TRBJ2-1	TRBD2	once
CASSRGTGGYQETQYF	TGCGCCAGCAGCCGCGGGACAGGGGGCTACCAAGAGACCCAGTACTTC	TRBV4-1	TRBJ2-5	TRBD1	.
CASSLGPAGDEQYF	TGTGCCAGCAGCTTGGGCCCGGCGGGGGACGAGCAGTACTTC	TRBV5-6	TRBJ2-7	TRBD2	once
CASSPLGESYGYTF	TGTGCCAGCAGTCCCCTCGGGGAGTCCTATGGCTACACCTTC	TRBV28	TRBJ1-2	.	.
CASSRRIGDSVSGNTIYF	TGTGCCAGCAGCCGGAGAATAGGTGACAGCGTCTCTGGAAACACCATATATTTT	TRBV7-9	TRBJ1-3	.	.
CASRDRGRGWYGYTF	TGTGCCAGCAGAGACAGGGGTAGGGGATGGTATGGCTACACCTTC	TRBV6-5	TRBJ1-2	TRBD1	.
CASSHPGQTTYEQYF	TGTGCCAGCAGTCACCCGGGACAGACAACGTACGAGCAGTACTTC	TRBV7-8	TRBJ2-7	TRBD1	.
CASSLVGTYEQYF	TGTGCCAGCAGCTTGGTTGGGACCTACGAGCAGTACTTC	TRBV5-6	TRBJ2-7	.	.
CASSLGLNYGYTF	TGTGCCAGCAGCCTGGGACTGAACTATGGCTACACCTTC	TRBV28	TRBJ1-2	.	.
CASSQDRRENGYTF	TGCGCCAGCAGCCAAGATCGGAGGGAGAACGGCTACACCTTC	TRBV4-1	TRBJ1-2	.	.
CASSLVLAGIDEQFF	TGTGCCAGCAGTCTAGTTCTAGCGGGTATCGATGAGCAGTTCTTC	TRBV27	TRBJ2-1	TRBD2	.
CASSQGNLAGVVSYEQYF	TGCGCCAGCAGCCAAGGGAATTTAGCGGGAGTCGTATCCTACGAGCAGTACTTC	TRBV4-1	TRBJ2-7	TRBD2	.
CASSMGGGEAFF	TGTGCCAGTAGTATGGGGGGCGGTGAAGCTTTCTTT	TRBV19	TRBJ1-1	.	.
CASSHRDRGYEQYF	TGTGCCAGCAGCCACCGGGACAGGGGCTACGAGCAGTACTTC	TRBV7-8	TRBJ2-7	TRBD1	.
CASSPRTSGELFF	TGTGCCAGCAGCCCACGTACGTCAGGGGAGCTGTTTTTT	TRBV7-8	TRBJ2-2	.	.
CASSMRGPGELFF	TGTGCCAGTAGTATGCGGGGGCCCGGGGAGCTGTTTTTT	TRBV19	TRBJ2-2	.	once
CATSRDWDRVLSEQYF	TGTGCCACCAGCAGAGATTGGGACAGGGTACTAAGCGAGCAGTACTTC	TRBV15	TRBJ2-7	TRBD1	.
CAWSNRSVAGELFF	TGTGCCTGGAGTAACCGCTCAGTAGCCGGGGAGCTGTTTTTT	TRBV30	TRBJ2-2	.	.
CASSVSEGPPGLEAFF	TGTGCCAGCAGCGTAAGTGAGGGGCCCCCGGGACTTGAAGCTTTCTTT	TRBV9	TRBJ1-1	.	.
CASSENVGTLLYNEQFF	TGTGCCAGCAGTGAAAACGTTGGTACACTTCTGTACAATGAGCAGTTCTTC	TRBV6-1	TRBJ2-1	.	.
CASGYTRSTDTQYF	TGTGCCAGCGGCTATACACGAAGCACAGATACGCAGTATTTT	TRBV27	TRBJ2-3	.	.
CASSQVSWETQYF	TGCGCCAGCAGCCAAGTCTCTTGGGAGACCCAGTACTTC	TRBV4-1	TRBJ2-5	.	.
CASSPRTGHNYGYTF	TGTGCCAGTAGTCCCCGAACAGGTCACAACTATGGCTACACCTTC	TRBV19	TRBJ1-2	.	once
CASSLLTDYNEQFF	TGTGCCAGCAGTTTACTGACAGATTACAATGAGCAGTTCTTC	TRBV28	TRBJ2-1	.	.
CASSLVVSQPYGYTF	TGTGCCAGCAGTTTGGTCGTGTCGCAACCCTATGGCTACACCTTC	TRBV28	TRBJ1-2	.	.
CASSIQDSSYEQYF	TGTGCCAGTAGTATACAGGACAGCTCCTACGAGCAGTACTTC	TRBV19	TRBJ2-7	.	.
CASSLAYRATPQFF	TGTGCCAGCAGCTTAGCTTATAGGGCCACACCCCAGTTCTTC	TRBV7-9	TRBJ2-1	.	.
CASSLGGGFYEQYF	TGTGCCAGCAGCTTGGGGGGAGGCTTCTACGAGCAGTACTTC	TRBV5-6	TRBJ2-7	.	.
CASSPLRQSPDEQYF	TGTGCCAGCAGCCCCCTGCGGCAGTCTCCGGATGAGCAGTACTTC	TRBV6-1	TRBJ2-7	.	.
CASSVTGGSLAEQFF	TGTGCCAGCAGCGTGACAGGGGGAAGCCTCGCTGAGCAGTTCTTC	TRBV7-3	TRBJ2-1	TRBD1	once